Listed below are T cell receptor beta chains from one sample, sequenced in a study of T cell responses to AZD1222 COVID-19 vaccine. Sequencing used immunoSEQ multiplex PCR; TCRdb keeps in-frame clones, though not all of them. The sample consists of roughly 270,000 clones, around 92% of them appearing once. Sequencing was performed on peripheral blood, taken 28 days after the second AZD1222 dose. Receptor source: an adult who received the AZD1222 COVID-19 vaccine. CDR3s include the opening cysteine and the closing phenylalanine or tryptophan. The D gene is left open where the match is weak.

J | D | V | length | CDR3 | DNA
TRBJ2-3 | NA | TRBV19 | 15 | CASSIRIAGRVTQYF | TGTGCCAGTAGTATCAGGATTGCGGGCCGTGTTACGCAGTATTTT
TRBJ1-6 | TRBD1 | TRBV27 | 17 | CASSFLVGQGDNSPLHF | TGTGCCAGCAGTTTTTTGGTCGGACAGGGGGATAATTCACCCCTCCACTTT
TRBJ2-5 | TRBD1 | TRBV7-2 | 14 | CASSLGTGGETQYF | TGTGCCAGCAGCTTAGGGACAGGGGGGGAGACCCAGTACTTC
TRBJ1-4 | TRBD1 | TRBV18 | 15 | CASSPIGTGYEKLFF | TGTGCCAGCTCTCCGATCGGGACAGGGTATGAAAAACTGTTTTTT
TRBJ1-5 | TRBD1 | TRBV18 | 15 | CASSMGQGGFQPQHF | TGTGCCAGCTCGATGGGACAGGGGGGGTTTCAGCCCCAGCATTTT
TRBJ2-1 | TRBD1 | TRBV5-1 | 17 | CASSSYWGDRVYNEQFF | TGCGCCAGCAGCTCCTATTGGGGGGACAGGGTCTACAATGAGCAGTTCTTC
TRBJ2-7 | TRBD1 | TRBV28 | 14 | CASSPGTGTYEQYF | TGTGCCAGCAGTCCCGGGACAGGCACCTACGAGCAGTACTTC
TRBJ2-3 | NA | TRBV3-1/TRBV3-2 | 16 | CASSQGRLVFTDTQYF | TGTGCCAGCAGCCAAGGACGGCTCGTCTTCACAGATACGCAGTATTTT
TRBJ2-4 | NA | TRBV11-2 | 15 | CASSLGRGAKNIQYF | TGTGCCAGCAGCTTAGGACGCGGGGCCAAAAACATTCAGTACTTC
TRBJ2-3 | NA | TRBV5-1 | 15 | CASSSGGGVADTQYF | TGCGCCAGCAGCTCAGGTGGGGGCGTCGCAGATACGCAGTATTTT
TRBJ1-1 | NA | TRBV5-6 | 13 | CASSFPTNTEAFF | TGTGCCAGCAGCTTCCCCACGAACACTGAAGCTTTCTTT
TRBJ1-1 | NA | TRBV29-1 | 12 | CSVARSDTEAFF | TGCAGCGTTGCTCGGTCAGACACTGAAGCTTTCTTT
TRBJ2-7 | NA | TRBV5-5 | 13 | CASSLTLAEEQYF | TGTGCCAGCAGCCTGACTCTAGCAGAGGAGCAGTACTTC
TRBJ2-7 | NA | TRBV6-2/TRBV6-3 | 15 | CATSLHQGNLGEQYF | TGTGCCACCAGCCTTCATCAGGGGAATCTCGGCGAGCAGTACTTC
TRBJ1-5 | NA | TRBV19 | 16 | CASSIVAWQSNQPQHF | TGTGCCAGTAGTATAGTGGCCTGGCAATCAAATCAGCCCCAGCATTTT
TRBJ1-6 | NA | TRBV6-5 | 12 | CASRQLPSPLHF | TGTGCCAGCAGGCAACTCCCATCACCCCTCCACTTT
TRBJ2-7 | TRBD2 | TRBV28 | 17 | CASSSGATSGIAYEQYF | TGTGCCAGCAGTTCTGGGGCGACTAGCGGGATCGCCTACGAGCAGTACTTC
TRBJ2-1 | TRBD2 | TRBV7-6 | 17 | CASSLYSGGGESGEQFF | TGTGCCAGCAGCTTATATTCAGGCGGGGGAGAGTCCGGTGAGCAGTTCTTC
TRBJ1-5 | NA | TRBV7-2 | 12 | CASSRGRQPQHF | TGTGCCAGCAGCCGGGGGAGGCAGCCCCAGCATTTT